The subject of this entry is one T cell receptor beta chain. The CDR3 extends over 14 amino acids. CDR1 MNHNY and CDR2 SVGAGI come from the germline V gene (reference sequence). The V and J ends lost 1 base and 6 bases respectively, with 13 bases between them. Repertoires were generated with immunoSEQ multiplex PCR, while TCRdb's copy carries only in-frame clones and drops some. Of approximately 100,000 clones listed, about 89% are singletons. The entry originates in a study of T cell changes during pregnancy in multiple sclerosis. The rearrangement joins TRBV6-6 to TRBJ2-7; TRBD1 might be the D (5 bases). The clonotype comes from a female donor with multiple sclerosis, enrolled in a pregnancy study. Sequencing used peripheral blood, obtained before pregnancy. CDR3 sequence: CASSYFPQGGEQYF. CDR3 nucleotide sequence: TGTGCCAGCAGTTACTTTCCCCAGGGTGGCGAGCAGTACTTC.